This TCR beta chain was retrieved from a study of early T cells in non-severe SARS-CoV-2 infection. The germline V gene has CDR1 SGDLS and CDR2 YYNGEE. The CDR3 is made up of 14 amino acids. V trimming: 4 bases; J trimming: 1 base; junction bases outside the gene matches: 4. MiXCR was run by TCRdb on the 5' RACE reads, yielding one entry per CDR3 protein. The sample lists some 66,000 distinct CDR3 sequences, roughly 13% occurring once. This clonotype showed up many times. The origin of this receptor is an adult who was a healthcare worker with PCR-confirmed SARS-CoV-2 infection or an uninfected control (not recorded which). Sequenced input: whole blood. The V call is TRBV9, the J call TRBJ1-1; 7 bases line up with TRBD1. The CDR3 loop reads CASSRGQQNTEAFF. The CDR3 DNA sequence: TGTGCCAGCAGCCGGGGACAGCAGAACACTGAAGCTTTCTTT.